Here is one T cell receptor (beta chain) with its context. This sample was taken from a study of blood T cell repertoires in COVID-19. This table comes from immunoSEQ multiplex PCR, and its TCRdb copy is limited to in-frame clones, with some not included. The sample lists 110,000 or so clones, around 84% occurring once. Germline values: CDR1 MNHNS, CDR2 SASEGT. V gave up 2 bases and J gave up 0 bases; unmatched junction bases: 7. The CDR3 spans 17 residues. This clonotype originated in an elderly woman with acute or convalescent COVID-19. The V gene is TRBV6-1, the J gene TRBJ1-5; 7 bases map to TRBD1. The specimen was peripheral blood. The CDR3 region is CASSEFQGGISNQPQHF. The CDR3 nucleotides read TGTGCCAGCAGTGAATTCCAGGGGGGTATTAGCAATCAGCCCCAGCATTTT.